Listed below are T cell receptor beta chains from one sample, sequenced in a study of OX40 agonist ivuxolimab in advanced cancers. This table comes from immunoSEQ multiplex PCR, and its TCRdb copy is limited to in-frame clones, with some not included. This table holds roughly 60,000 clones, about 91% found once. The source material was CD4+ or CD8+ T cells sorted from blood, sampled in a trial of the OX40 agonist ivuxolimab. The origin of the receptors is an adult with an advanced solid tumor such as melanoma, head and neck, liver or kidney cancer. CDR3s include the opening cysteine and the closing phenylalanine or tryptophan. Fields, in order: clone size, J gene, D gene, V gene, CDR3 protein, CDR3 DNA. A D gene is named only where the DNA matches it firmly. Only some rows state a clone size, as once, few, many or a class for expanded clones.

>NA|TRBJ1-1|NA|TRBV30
CAWSGRGLEWTEAFF
TGTGCCTGGAGTGGGAGGGGCCTGGAGTGGACTGAAGCTTTCTTT
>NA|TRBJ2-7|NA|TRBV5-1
CASSLGQGSYEQYF
TGCGCCAGCAGCTTGGGTCAGGGCTCCTACGAGCAGTACTTC
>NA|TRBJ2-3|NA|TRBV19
CASSSLRMLGDTQYF
TGTGCCAGTAGTTCCTTAAGGATGTTGGGGGATACGCAGTATTTT
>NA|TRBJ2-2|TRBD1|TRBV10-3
CAISKLEGTGLTGELFF
TGTGCCATCAGTAAATTGGAGGGGACAGGGTTAACCGGGGAGCTGTTTTTT
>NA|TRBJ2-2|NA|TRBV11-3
CASSLWQGRNTGELFF
TGTGCCAGCAGCTTATGGCAAGGGCGGAACACCGGGGAGCTGTTTTTT
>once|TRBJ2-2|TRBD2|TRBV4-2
CASSQGTSGNTGELFF
TGTGCCAGCAGCCAGGGGACTAGCGGTAACACCGGGGAGCTGTTTTTT
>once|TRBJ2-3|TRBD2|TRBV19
CASSIEPGTSGSKSTQYF
TGTGCCAGTAGTATAGAACCCGGGACTAGCGGGAGTAAGTCTACGCAGTATTTT
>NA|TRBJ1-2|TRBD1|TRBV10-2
CASSEPNTGALDGYTF
TGCGCCAGCAGTGAGCCCAATACAGGGGCCTTGGATGGCTACACCTTC
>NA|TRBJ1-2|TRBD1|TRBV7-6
CASSLRDRGSSHYGYTF
TGTGCCAGCAGCCTCCGGGACAGGGGATCTTCTCACTATGGCTACACCTTC
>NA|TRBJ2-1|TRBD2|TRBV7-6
CASSLVAGAHNEQFF
TGTGCCAGCAGCTTAGTAGCGGGAGCCCACAATGAGCAGTTCTTC
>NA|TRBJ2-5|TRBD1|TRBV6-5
CASRTQGAETQYF
TGTGCCAGCAGAACCCAGGGGGCAGAGACCCAGTACTTC
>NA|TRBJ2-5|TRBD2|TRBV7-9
CASSLRAGALQETQYF
TGTGCCAGCAGCTTACGTGCGGGAGCCCTCCAAGAGACCCAGTACTTC